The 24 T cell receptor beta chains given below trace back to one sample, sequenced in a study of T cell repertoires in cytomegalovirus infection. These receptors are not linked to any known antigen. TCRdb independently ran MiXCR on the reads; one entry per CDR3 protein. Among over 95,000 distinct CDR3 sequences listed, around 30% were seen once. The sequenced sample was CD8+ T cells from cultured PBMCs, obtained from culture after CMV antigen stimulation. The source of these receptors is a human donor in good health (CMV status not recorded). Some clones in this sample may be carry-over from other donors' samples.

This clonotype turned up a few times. CDR3 amino acids: CASSLLWLAGGPSSSYNEQFF. For the CDR3, the DNA is TGCGCCAGCAGCCTCCTCTGGCTAGCGGGGGGGCCGTCCAGCTCCTACAATGAGCAGTTCTTC. The chain links TRBV5-1 to TRBJ2-1; 12 positions agree with TRBD2. V lost 4 bases to trimming and J lost 0 bases; unmatched junction nucleotides: 17. This CDR3 spans 21 amino acids. Per the germline V gene, CDR1 is SGHRS and CDR2 is YFSETQ. Full variable domain (rest looked up from reference TRBV5-1 and TRBJ2-1): KAGVTQTPRYLIKTRGQQVTLSCSPISGHRSVSWYQQTPGQGLQFLFEYFSETQRNKGNFPGRFSGRQFSNSRSEMNVSTLELGDSALYLCASSLLWLAGGPSSSYNEQFFGPGTRLTVL.

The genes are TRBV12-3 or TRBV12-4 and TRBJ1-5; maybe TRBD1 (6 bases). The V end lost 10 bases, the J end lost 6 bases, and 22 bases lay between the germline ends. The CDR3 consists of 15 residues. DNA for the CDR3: TGTGCCATCAGCCCCTTGGCGGGGGGCTTTCAGCCCCAGCATTTT. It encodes CAISPLAGGFQPQHF.

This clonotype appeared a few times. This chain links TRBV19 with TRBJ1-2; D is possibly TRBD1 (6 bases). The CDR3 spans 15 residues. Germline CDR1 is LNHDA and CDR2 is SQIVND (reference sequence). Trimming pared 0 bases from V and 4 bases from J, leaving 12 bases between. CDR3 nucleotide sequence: TGTGCCAGTAGTATAGAAGTCGCCAGGGGCTATGGCTACACCTTC. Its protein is CASSIEVARGYGYTF.

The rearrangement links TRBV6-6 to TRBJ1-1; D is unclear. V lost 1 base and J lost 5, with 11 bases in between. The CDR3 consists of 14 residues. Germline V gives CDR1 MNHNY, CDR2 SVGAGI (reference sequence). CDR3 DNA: TGTGCCAGCAGTTACTGGGTGGTGAGGACTGAAGCTTTCTTT. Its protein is CASSYWVVRTEAFF.

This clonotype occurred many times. CDR3 sequence reads: CASSLEGGGVGYEQYF. The CDR3 region has the DNA TGTGCCAGCAGCTTAGAAGGCGGGGGGGTTGGATACGAGCAGTACTTC. This sequence joins TRBV7-2 and TRBJ2-7; TRBD2 matches at 9 bases. Germline loops: CDR1 SGHTA, CDR2 FQGNSA. After removal of 1 base from V and 4 bases from J, the junction contained 8 bases not matched to a gene. The CDR3 is 16 residues long.

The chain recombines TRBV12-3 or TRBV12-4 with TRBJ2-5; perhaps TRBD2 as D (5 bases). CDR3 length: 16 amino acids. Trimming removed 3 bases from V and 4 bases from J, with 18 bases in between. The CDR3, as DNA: TGTGCCAGCAGTTTGGGAGAGGTGACGCCCTCAGAGACCCAGTACTTC. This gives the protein CASSLGEVTPSETQYF.

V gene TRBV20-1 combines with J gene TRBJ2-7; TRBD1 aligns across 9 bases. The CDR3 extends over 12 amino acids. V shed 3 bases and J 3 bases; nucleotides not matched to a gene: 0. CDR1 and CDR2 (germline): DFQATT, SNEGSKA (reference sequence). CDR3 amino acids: CSARDRGYEQYF. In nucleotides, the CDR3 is TGCAGTGCTAGGGACAGGGGCTACGAGCAGTACTTC.

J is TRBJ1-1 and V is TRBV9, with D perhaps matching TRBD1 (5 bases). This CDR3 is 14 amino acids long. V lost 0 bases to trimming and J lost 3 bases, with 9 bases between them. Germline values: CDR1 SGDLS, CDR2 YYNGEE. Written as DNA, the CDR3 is TGTGCCAGCAGCGTAGTGGGGGATGACACTGAAGCTTTCTTT. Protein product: CASSVVGDDTEAFF. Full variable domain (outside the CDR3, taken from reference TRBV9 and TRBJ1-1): DSGVTQTPKHLITATGQRVTLRCSPRSGDLSVYWYQQSLDQGLQFLIQYYNGEERAKGNILERFSAQQFPDLHSELNLSSLELGDSALYFCASSVVGDDTEAFFGQGTRLTVV.

The CDR3 reads CSAEGTVGYNEQFF. The CDR3 DNA is TGCAGTGCTGAGGGGACCGTGGGCTACAATGAGCAGTTCTTC. The chain combines TRBV20-1 with TRBJ2-1; D assignment may be TRBD1 or TRBD2 (5 bases each). Germline-derived CDR1 and CDR2 are DFQATT and SNEGSKA (reference sequence). This CDR3 is 14 amino acids long. With 5 bases removed from V and 3 bases from J, the gap between germline ends came to 14 bases.

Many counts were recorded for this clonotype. CDR3: CASSEARDRDQPQHF. For the CDR3, the DNA is TGTGCCAGCAGTGAAGCCCGGGACAGGGATCAGCCCCAGCATTTT. The rearrangement uses TRBV6-1 and TRBJ1-5; 9 positions match TRBD1. The germline V gene has CDR1 MNHNS and CDR2 SASEGT. The junction had 2 bases not matched to a gene; V was cut back by 0 bases and J by 5 bases. This CDR3 has 15 amino acids.

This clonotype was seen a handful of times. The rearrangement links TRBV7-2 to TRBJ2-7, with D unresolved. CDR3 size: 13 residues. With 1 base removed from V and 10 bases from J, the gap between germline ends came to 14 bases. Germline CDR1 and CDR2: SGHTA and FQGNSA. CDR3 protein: CASSLGGSGVQYF. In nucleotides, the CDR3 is TGTGCCAGCAGCTTAGGGGGTTCGGGTGTTCAGTACTTC.

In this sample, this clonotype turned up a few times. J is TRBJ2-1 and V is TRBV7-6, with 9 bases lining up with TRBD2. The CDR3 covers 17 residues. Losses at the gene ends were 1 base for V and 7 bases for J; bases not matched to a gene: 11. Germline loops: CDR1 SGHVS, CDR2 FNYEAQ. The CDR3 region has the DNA TGTGCCAGCAGCTTAGTCGCCCTAGCGGGGAATGGTAATGAGCAGTTCTTC. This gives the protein CASSLVALAGNGNEQFF.

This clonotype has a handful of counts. CDR3 protein: CASSSRTSASYEQYF. In DNA, the CDR3 is TGTGCCAGTAGTAGCCGGACATCCGCCTCCTACGAGCAGTACTTC. The chain couples TRBV19 to TRBJ2-7; D might be TRBD1 (5 bases). Germline loops: CDR1 LNHDA, CDR2 SQIVND (reference sequence). This CDR3 region has 15 residues. Trimming pared 4 bases from V and 0 bases from J, leaving 13 bases between.

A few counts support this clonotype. The CDR3 here is CASSDLGYPDSPLHF. CDR3 bases: TGCGCCAGCAGCGACCTAGGGTATCCGGATTCACCCCTCCACTTT. The gene calls are TRBV5-1 and TRBJ1-6; unclear D gene. V was clipped by 4 bases and J by 8 bases, with 16 bases between them. This CDR3 is 15 amino acids long. Germline-derived CDR1 and CDR2 are SGHRS and YFSETQ.

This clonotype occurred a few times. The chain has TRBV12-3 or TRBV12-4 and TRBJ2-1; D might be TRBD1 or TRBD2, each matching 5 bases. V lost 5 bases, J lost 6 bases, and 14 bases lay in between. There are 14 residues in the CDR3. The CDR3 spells CASSPSGPVNEQFF. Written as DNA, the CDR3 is TGTGCCAGCAGTCCATCGGGGCCCGTCAATGAGCAGTTCTTC.

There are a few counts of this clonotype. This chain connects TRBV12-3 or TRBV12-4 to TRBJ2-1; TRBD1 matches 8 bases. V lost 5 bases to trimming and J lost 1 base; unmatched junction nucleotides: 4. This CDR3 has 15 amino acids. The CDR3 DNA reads TGTGCCAGCAGTCTAACAGGGGGGTCCTACAATGAGCAGTTCTTC. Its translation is CASSLTGGSYNEQFF.

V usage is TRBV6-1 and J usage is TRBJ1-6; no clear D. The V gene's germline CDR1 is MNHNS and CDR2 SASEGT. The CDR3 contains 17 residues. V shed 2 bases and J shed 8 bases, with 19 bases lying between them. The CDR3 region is CASSENPLALWDSPLHF. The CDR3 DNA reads TGTGCCAGCAGTGAAAATCCGCTCGCTCTCTGGGATTCACCCCTCCACTTT.

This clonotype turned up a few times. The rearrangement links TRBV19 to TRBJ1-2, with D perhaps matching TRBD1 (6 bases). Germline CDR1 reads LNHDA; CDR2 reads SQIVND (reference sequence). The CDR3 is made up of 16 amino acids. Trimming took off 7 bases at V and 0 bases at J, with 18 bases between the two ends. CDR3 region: CASTPRGALANYGYTF. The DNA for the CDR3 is TGTGCCAGTACCCCTCGGGGGGCACTAGCTAACTATGGCTACACCTTC. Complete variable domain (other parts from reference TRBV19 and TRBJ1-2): DGGITQSPKYLFRKEGQNVTLSCEQNLNHDAMYWYRQDPGQGLRLIYYSQIVNDFQKGDIAEGYSVSREKKESFPLTVTSAQKNPTAFYLCASTPRGALANYGYTFGSGTRLTVV.

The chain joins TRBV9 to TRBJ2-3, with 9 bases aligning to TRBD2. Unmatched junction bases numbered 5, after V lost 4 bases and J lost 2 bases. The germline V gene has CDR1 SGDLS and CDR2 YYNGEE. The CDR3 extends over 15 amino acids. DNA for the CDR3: TGTGCCAGCAGCAATAGCGGGGGCCCCACAGATACGCAGTATTTT. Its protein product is CASSNSGGPTDTQYF.

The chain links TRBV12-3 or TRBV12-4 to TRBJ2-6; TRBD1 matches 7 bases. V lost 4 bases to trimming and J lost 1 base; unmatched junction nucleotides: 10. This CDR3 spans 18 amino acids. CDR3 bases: TGTGCCAGCAGTTATAAACCGGGACAGATATCTGGGGCCAACGTCCTGACTTTC. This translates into CASSYKPGQISGANVLTF.

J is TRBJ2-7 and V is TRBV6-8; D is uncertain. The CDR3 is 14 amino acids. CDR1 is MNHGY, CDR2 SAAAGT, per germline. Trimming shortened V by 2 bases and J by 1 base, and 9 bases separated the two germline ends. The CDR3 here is CASSYRPKSYEQYF. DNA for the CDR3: TGTGCCAGCAGTTACCGTCCCAAGTCCTACGAGCAGTACTTC.

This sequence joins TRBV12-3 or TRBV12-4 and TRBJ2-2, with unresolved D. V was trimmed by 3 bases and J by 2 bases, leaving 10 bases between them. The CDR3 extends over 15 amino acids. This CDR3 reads CASSFERRNTGELFF. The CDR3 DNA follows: TGTGCCAGCAGTTTCGAAAGGCGCAACACCGGGGAGCTGTTTTTT.

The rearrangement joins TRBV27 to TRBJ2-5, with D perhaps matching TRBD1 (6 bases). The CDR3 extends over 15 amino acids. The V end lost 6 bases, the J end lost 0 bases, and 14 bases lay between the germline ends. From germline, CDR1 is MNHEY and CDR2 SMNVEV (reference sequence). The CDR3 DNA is TGTGCCAGCAGCTCAGGGGCATTTTACCAAGAGACCCAGTACTTC. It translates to CASSSGAFYQETQYF.

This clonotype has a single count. The CDR3 DNA reads as TGCAGTCCCCGGCGGGGGACGACTAACTATGGCTACACCTTC. This codes for CSPRRGTTNYGYTF. The chain uses TRBV20-1 and TRBJ1-2, with D possibly matching TRBD1 (5 bases). Germline CDR1 reads DFQATT; CDR2 reads SNEGSKA (reference sequence). The CDR3 covers 14 residues. V lost 8 bases to trimming and J lost 0 bases, with 16 bases between them.